Following are 7 T cell receptor beta chains from one sample sequenced in a study of OX40 agonist ivuxolimab in advanced cancers. Measured with immunoSEQ multiplex PCR; TCRdb has only the in-frame clones, and not every one. The sample contains tens of thousands of clones, 86% of which appear only once. This material consisted of CD4+ or CD8+ T cells sorted from blood, taken in a trial of the OX40 agonist ivuxolimab. The source is an adult with an advanced solid tumor such as melanoma, head and neck, liver or kidney cancer.

The chain has TRBV2 and TRBJ1-6; D is unclear. The CDR3 is 16 amino acids. The ends were cut back, 10 bases at V and 8 bases at J, with 24 bases in the middle. Per the germline V gene, CDR1 is SNHLY and CDR2 is FYNNEI. The CDR3 sequence: CATLKVESSRDSPLHF. As DNA, the CDR3 is TGTGCCACCCTAAAGGTAGAATCCAGTAGGGATTCACCCCTCCACTTT.

This clone turned up a few times. The chain uses TRBV14 and TRBJ2-7, with D perhaps TRBD1 (6 bases). The CDR3 loop spans 14 amino acids. Germline CDR1 SGHDN, CDR2 FVKESK. The germline V and J ends were trimmed by 2 bases and 3 bases, with 11 bases remaining between them. The CDR3 DNA follows: TGTGCCAGCAGCCAACTGGGACAACACTACGAGCAGTACTTC. It specifies CASSQLGQHYEQYF.

The rearrangement joins TRBV6-5 to TRBJ2-7; 9 positions match TRBD2. This CDR3 spans 16 amino acids. V dropped 4 bases and J dropped 2; count of bases not matched to a gene: 9. Germline CDR1 is MNHEY and CDR2 is SVGAGI. CDR3 in amino acids: CASSFTASGGTYEQYF. The CDR3 nucleotides are TGTGCCAGCAGTTTTACGGCGAGCGGGGGGACCTACGAGCAGTACTTC.

The genes are TRBV2 and TRBJ1-1; TRBD1 matches 8 bases. The CDR3 runs 15 residues. Germline lookup yields CDR1 SNHLY and CDR2 FYNNEI. J gave up 1 base and V 7 bases, and 8 bases lay outside the gene matches. CDR3 loop: CASTPPGQGNTEAFF. The CDR3 bases are TGTGCCAGCACCCCCCCTGGACAGGGGAACACTGAAGCTTTCTTT.

In its sample, this clone was seen once. The genes are TRBV6-5 and TRBJ2-3; no firm D call. Germline CDR1 MNHEY, CDR2 SVGAGI. The CDR3 runs 15 residues. V lost 0 bases and J lost 2, with 9 bases in between. For the CDR3, the DNA is TGTGCCAGCAGTTACTCATTCACGTACACAGATACGCAGTATTTT. It is translated as CASSYSFTYTDTQYF.

The chain employs TRBV5-1 and TRBJ2-6; D uncertain. This CDR3 has 15 residues. Deletions cut 1 base from V and 4 bases from J, with 9 bases between. Per the germline V gene, CDR1 is SGHRS and CDR2 is YFSETQ. The CDR3 is CASSLMSSGANVLTF. The DNA of the CDR3 is TGCGCCAGCAGCTTGATGAGTTCCGGGGCCAACGTCCTGACTTTC.

J is TRBJ2-3 and V is TRBV5-4, with TRBD1 matching 9 bases. The junction had 11 bases not matched to a gene; V was cut back by 3 bases and J by 6 bases. The CDR3 sequence is 16 residues long. Germline CDR1 SGHNT, CDR2 YYREEE (reference sequence). The CDR3 is CASSSPGQGVSDTQYF. The CDR3 region has the DNA TGTGCCAGCAGCTCGCCGGGACAGGGAGTTTCCGATACGCAGTATTTT.